This TCR beta chain was captured in a study of CD8 T cells in Susac syndrome. This clonotype was counted a few times. Reverse transcription of about 0.45 to 1 ug RNA was carried out with random hexamers. Across 54 Vbeta and 13 Jbeta, TCR beta CDR3 was amplified with immunoSEQ multiplex PCR. TCRdb reprocessed the immunoSEQ multiplex PCR reads with MiXCR, giving one entry per CDR3 protein. The data hold 190,000 or so distinct CDR3 sequences, with roughly 96% observed a single time. Trimming at V came to 4 bases and at J to 3 bases, leaving 1 base not matched to a gene. The CDR3 has 14 residues. From blood CD8+ and CD4+ T cells, TCR beta sequences were generated. TEMRA cells were FACS-enriched, with CD8+ and CD4+ T cells isolated negatively.

This clonotype was obtained from a human donor with multiple sclerosis. What was sequenced was CD4+ T cells from PBMCs. The rearrangement joins TRBV12-3 or TRBV12-4 to TRBJ2-7; 12 bases agree with TRBD2. DNA for the CDR3: TGTGCCAGCAGTTGGACTAGCGGGGTCTACGAGCAGTACTTC. Translating it yields CASSWTSGVYEQYF.